This T cell receptor (beta chain) was captured in a study of cytomegalovirus exposure and HLA in healthy donors. Regarding this clone: Its antigen is undetermined.

The CDR3 totals 15 residues. CDR1 is LGHNA, CDR2 YSLEER, per germline. V shed 4 bases and J 1 base; nucleotides not matched to a gene: 4. Both 60 Vbeta primers and 13 Jbeta primers went into the PCR. Sequencing used immunoSEQ multiplex PCR; TCRdb keeps in-frame clones, though not all of them. The sample lists about 160,000 clones; 80% to 90% were seen once. Notes on the study in general: 164 TCR beta chains were listed as cytomegalovirus-associated. Analyses of presence and absence presupposed an approximately uniform sequencing depth across donors.

The receptor comes from a woman in her 30s in good health and CMV-seropositive. The chain has TRBV4-3 and TRBJ2-3; 8 bases agree with TRBD2. Input material: PBMCs. The CDR3 spells CASSPSGGGTDTQYF. As DNA, the CDR3 is TGCGCCAGCAGCCCCTCCGGGGGGGGCACAGATACGCAGTATTTT.